This is a list of T cell receptor beta chains from one sample in a study of T-cell reconstitution after alpha-beta-depleted transplantation in children. TCRdb recomputed calls from the PCR reads with MiXCR, one row per CDR3 protein. The table lists about 460,000 distinct CDR3 sequences, about 10% of them singletons. The input for sequencing was PBMCs, mostly from graft donor cells, taken 180 days after TCRalphabeta/CD19-depleted stem cell transplant. The receptors were gathered from a female patient between 2 and 15 years old who had a stem cell transplant for aplastic anemia, so the T cells may come from the graft donor. Each CDR3 is given with its conserved first and last residue. D genes are given only for firm matches. A clone size is listed for some rows: how often the clone was seen (once, few, many), or a class if it is expanded.

v_call	clone_size	j_call	d_call	cdr3_aa	cdr3_nt
TRBV29-1	many	TRBJ1-5	-	CSVGEDQPQHF	TGCAGCGTTGGGGAGGATCAGCCCCAGCATTTT
TRBV29-1	-	TRBJ1-2	-	CSVEGRAYGYTF	TGCAGCGTTGAAGGACGGGCCTATGGCTACACCTTC
TRBV12-5	-	TRBJ2-1	TRBD1	CASGLGQGAKYNEQFF	TGTGCTAGTGGTTTGGGACAGGGGGCAAAGTACAATGAGCAGTTCTTC
TRBV7-9	-	TRBJ2-1	-	CASSDAGVFYNEQFF	TGTGCCAGCAGCGACGCAGGGGTTTTCTACAATGAGCAGTTCTTC
TRBV4-2	few	TRBJ2-3	-	CASSQADPFRTAIYTDTQYF	TGTGCCAGCAGCCAAGCGGACCCCTTTCGCACTGCGATTTACACAGATACGCAGTATTTT
TRBV27	few	TRBJ2-3	TRBD1	CASSFWTGSSTDTQYF	TGTGCCAGCAGTTTTTGGACAGGATCTAGCACAGATACGCAGTATTTT
TRBV6-5	-	TRBJ2-5	TRBD2	CASSYSLGSRSGSTETQYF	TGTGCCAGCAGTTACTCGTTAGGTTCTCGGAGCGGGAGTACGGAGACCCAGTACTTC
TRBV28	-	TRBJ2-7	TRBD2	CASIPGGAGGQYEQYF	TGTGCCAGCATTCCCGGAGGGGCGGGAGGCCAATACGAGCAGTACTTC
TRBV29-1	many	TRBJ2-3	-	CSVEEQRTDTQYF	TGCAGCGTTGAAGAGCAGCGCACAGATACGCAGTATTTT
TRBV9	few	TRBJ1-1	-	CASSVSKTNPEAFF	TGTGCCAGCAGCGTATCTAAGACAAACCCTGAAGCTTTCTTT
TRBV5-1	few	TRBJ2-2	-	CASSLAGLGDTGELFF	TGCGCCAGCAGCTTGGCTGGGCTAGGGGACACCGGGGAGCTGTTTTTT
TRBV9	-	TRBJ2-1	-	CASSVGGGGGNEQFF	TGTGCCAGCAGCGTAGGGGGCGGTGGGGGCAATGAGCAGTTCTTC
TRBV9	few	TRBJ2-5	TRBD1	CASSPQGGTGKTQYF	TGTGCCAGCAGCCCTCAAGGTGGGACAGGGAAGACCCAGTACTTC
TRBV13	-	TRBJ2-5	TRBD2	CASSTGLAGRETQYF	TGTGCCAGCAGTACCGGACTAGCGGGAAGAGAGACCCAGTACTTC
TRBV9	-	TRBJ2-1	-	CASSSSDRHNEQFF	TGTGCCAGCAGCTCCAGCGACAGGCACAATGAGCAGTTCTTC
TRBV7-2	-	TRBJ1-1	-	CASRLSPVMNTEAFF	TGTGCCAGCAGATTAAGCCCGGTCATGAACACTGAAGCTTTCTTT
TRBV7-2	few	TRBJ2-5	TRBD1	CASSQGDREETQYF	TGTGCCAGCAGCCAAGGGGACAGGGAAGAGACCCAGTACTTC
TRBV15	few	TRBJ2-2	TRBD2	CATSRSVLAERNTGELFF	TGTGCCACCAGCAGGTCGGTACTAGCGGAAAGGAACACCGGGGAGCTGTTTTTT
TRBV12-3/TRBV12-4	many	TRBJ2-2	TRBD1	CASRTGGTGELFF	TGTGCCAGCAGGACAGGGGGAACCGGGGAGCTGTTTTTT
TRBV11-3	-	TRBJ2-2	-	CASVQNTGELFF	TGTGCCAGCGTTCAGAACACCGGGGAGCTGTTTTTT
TRBV20-1	-	TRBJ2-5	-	CSAIRFETQYF	TGCAGTGCTATCCGCTTCGAGACCCAGTACTTC
TRBV7-6	few	TRBJ2-7	-	CASSLSRGTYEQYF	TGTGCCAGCAGCTTATCTCGCGGAACCTACGAGCAGTACTTC
TRBV12-3/TRBV12-4	many	TRBJ2-7	TRBD2	CASSGRWAGVSEQYF	TGTGCCAGCAGTGGCCGTTGGGCGGGAGTGAGTGAGCAGTACTTC
TRBV12-3/TRBV12-4	many	TRBJ1-2	-	CASIRGTGPYTF	TGTGCCAGCATTAGGGGGACTGGTCCCTACACCTTC
TRBV7-3	-	TRBJ2-3	-	CASSLGVLGGLTDTQYF	TGTGCCAGCAGCTTGGGGGTGTTAGGGGGACTCACAGATACGCAGTATTTT
TRBV5-5	many	TRBJ2-1	-	CASSLTIHEQFF	TGTGCCAGCAGCTTGACTATACATGAGCAGTTCTTC
TRBV7-9	few	TRBJ2-2	-	CASSQSAQRYTGELFF	TGTGCCAGCAGCCAATCTGCCCAGAGGTACACCGGGGAGCTGTTTTTT
TRBV24-1	few	TRBJ2-5	-	CATSETIQETQYF	TGTGCCACCAGTGAGACAATCCAAGAGACCCAGTACTTC